This passage covers 19 T cell receptor beta chains from one sample sequenced in a study of T cell responses to AZD1222 COVID-19 vaccine. Assay: immunoSEQ multiplex PCR; the TCRdb copy retains only in-frame clones and omits some. The data contain 110,000 or so clones, 88% of them singletons. The source was peripheral blood, collected on day 0 of MenACWY control vaccination. Receptors were obtained from an adult in good health.

The V call is TRBV6-5, the J call TRBJ1-2; D possibly corresponds to TRBD1 (6 bases). The germline gives CDR1 MNHEY, CDR2 SVGAGI. The CDR3 runs to 16 residues. The V end was cut by 3 bases, the J end by 2 bases, with 16 bases between. The CDR3 sequence is CASSYLPDRINYGYTF. CDR3 sequence (DNA): TGTGCCAGCAGTTATCTTCCGGACAGAATCAACTATGGCTACACCTTC.

The V call is TRBV29-1, the J call TRBJ1-1; 8 bases map to TRBD1. The V gene's germline CDR1 is SQVTM and CDR2 ANQGSEA. The CDR3 length is 12 residues. The CDR3 region is CIGTGMNTEAFF. CDR3 DNA sequence: TGCATCGGGACAGGCATGAACACTGAAGCTTTCTTT.

The chain links TRBV19 to TRBJ1-4; no reliable D call. Trimming cost V 8 bases and J 5 bases, with 15 bases left between them. The CDR3 is made up of 14 amino acids. Germline CDR1 reads LNHDA; CDR2 reads SQIVND (reference sequence). The CDR3, as DNA: TGTGCCAGTGCTCGGGGTTCTACGAATGAAAAACTGTTTTTT. Protein: CASARGSTNEKLFF.

The chain couples TRBV19 to TRBJ2-1, with D perhaps matching TRBD1 (6 bases). V was pared by 7 bases and J by 5 bases, with 12 bases between. There are 13 residues in the CDR3. Germline V CDR1 and CDR2: LNHDA, SQIVND (reference sequence). The CDR3 reads CASMGHGDNEQFF. In DNA form, the CDR3 reads TGTGCCAGTATGGGACACGGTGACAATGAGCAGTTCTTC.

The chain recombines TRBV10-1 with TRBJ1-1; possibly TRBD1 for D (5 bases). The length of the CDR3 is 14 residues. V was pared by 7 bases and J by 1 base, with 13 bases between. Germline V gene data show CDR1 as WNHNN and CDR2 as SYGVQD (reference sequence). For the CDR3, the DNA is TGCGCCAGCATGGCGGGGACGCCGAACACTGAAGCTTTCTTT. Translating gives CASMAGTPNTEAFF.

The rearrangement joins TRBV19 to TRBJ1-5; D is possibly TRBD1 (6 bases). Deletions cut 5 bases from V and 7 bases from J, with 12 bases between. From germline, CDR1 is LNHDA and CDR2 SQIVND (reference sequence). CDR3 length: 13 amino acids. The CDR3 is CASSAGVRQPQHF. The DNA of the CDR3 is TGTGCCAGTAGTGCAGGGGTACGCCAGCCCCAGCATTTT.

This clone has only one observation. The chain couples TRBV20-1 to TRBJ1-2; no firm D call. The V gene lost 3 bases and the J gene lost 9 bases, with 14 bases spanning the gap. Germline V gene sequence: CDR1 DFQATT, CDR2 SNEGSKA (reference sequence). The CDR3 sequence is 12 residues long. CDR3 sequence (DNA): TGCAGTGCTAGTGATGGGAGGGTCAGCTACACCTTC. Translated, it gives CSASDGRVSYTF.

V and J are TRBV7-9 and TRBJ1-4; TRBD1 matches at 7 bases. J lost 3 bases, V lost 1 base, and 5 bases had no gene match. The CDR3 spans 16 residues. CDR1 and CDR2 from the germline V gene are SEHNR and FQNEAQ (reference sequence). In DNA form, the CDR3 reads TGTGCCAGCAGCTTAGGCGACAGGGCGGCTAATGAAAAACTGTTTTTT. As protein: CASSLGDRAANEKLFF.

V gene TRBV14 combines with J gene TRBJ2-7; D is ambiguous. The CDR3 is 19 residues long. Trimming stripped 3 bases from V and 3 bases from J, with 27 bases between. In germline, CDR1 is SGHDN, CDR2 FVKESK. CDR3 nucleotide sequence: TGTGCCAGCAGCCACCTATCAATTCGCGGACGGCGTAGAAACTACGAGCAGTACTTC. Translated: CASSHLSIRGRRRNYEQYF.

This clone came up once. V is TRBV7-9 and J is TRBJ1-2; D gene unclear. This CDR3 region has 14 residues. With 1 base removed from V and 3 bases from J, the gap between germline ends came to 9 bases. The germline V gene has CDR1 SEHNR and CDR2 FQNEAQ (reference sequence). This chain's CDR3 is CASSLVAGDYGYTF. The CDR3 DNA reads as TGTGCCAGCAGCTTAGTGGCTGGCGACTATGGCTACACCTTC.

The chain joins TRBV5-4 to TRBJ2-1; D call uncertain. Trimming left V 2 bases short and J 3 bases short, with 6 bases between. The CDR3 is 13 residues long. Germline loops: CDR1 SGHNT, CDR2 YYREEE (reference sequence). Here the CDR3 DNA reads TGTGCCAGCAGCTTACCAGGCTACAATGAGCAGTTCTTC. This translates into CASSLPGYNEQFF.

The CDR3 loop is CASSFAIGTDTQYF. CDR3 nucleotides: TGTGCCAGCAGCTTTGCGATCGGCACAGATACGCAGTATTTT. The gene calls are TRBV13 and TRBJ2-3; no clear D gene. CDR1 and CDR2 (germline): PRHDT, FYEKMQ (reference sequence). The CDR3 has 14 amino acids. V was trimmed by 3 bases and J by 1 base, leaving 8 bases between them.

V and J are TRBV13 and TRBJ2-2, with unresolved D. This CDR3 contains 16 residues. From germline, CDR1 is PRHDT and CDR2 FYEKMQ (reference sequence). Trimming left V 7 bases short and J 0 bases short, with 15 bases between. In DNA, the CDR3 is TGTGCCAGCACCTCCCCCCGGGCGGCGAACACCGGGGAGCTGTTTTTT. Translation gives CASTSPRAANTGELFF. Variable domain in full (rest from reference TRBV13 and TRBJ2-2): AAGVIQSPRHLIKEKRETATLKCYPIPRHDTVYWYQQGPGQDPQFLISFYEKMQSDKGSIPDRFSAQQFSDYHSELNMSSLELGDSALYFCASTSPRAANTGELFFGEGSRLTVL.

The chain combines TRBV15 with TRBJ1-2, with TRBD1 identical over 7 bases. V was pared by 1 base and J by 3 bases, with 2 bases of the junction left unmatched. Germline V gene sequence: CDR1 LNHNV, CDR2 YYDKDF (reference sequence). The CDR3 runs 14 residues. The CDR3, as DNA: TGTGCCACCAGCAGAGCCAGGGGGGACTATGGCTACACCTTC. Amino acids: CATSRARGDYGYTF.

This clone was seen only once. This rearrangement joins TRBV5-1 to TRBJ2-6; maybe TRBD1 (6 bases). Germline CDR1 SGHRS, CDR2 YFSETQ. Deletions cut 0 bases from V and 2 bases from J, with 6 bases between. The CDR3 runs 15 residues. The CDR3 loop reads CASSLGDTGANVLTF. The CDR3 region has the DNA TGCGCCAGCAGCTTGGGGGACACTGGGGCCAACGTCCTGACTTTC. Combining the CDR3 with reference TRBV5-1 and TRBJ2-6 gives the whole variable domain KAGVTQTPRYLIKTRGQQVTLSCSPISGHRSVSWYQQTPGQGLQFLFEYFSETQRNKGNFPGRFSGRQFSNSRSEMNVSTLELGDSALYLCASSLGDTGANVLTFGAGSRLTVL.

This rearrangement joins TRBV11-2 to TRBJ1-1; no clear D. The CDR3 is 13 amino acids. V was clipped by 2 bases and J by 1 base, with 5 bases between them. Germline CDR1 reads SGHAT; CDR2 reads FQNNGV. The CDR3 here is CASSLNTNTEAFF. CDR3 sequence (DNA): TGTGCCAGCAGCTTAAACACGAACACTGAAGCTTTCTTT.

The CDR3 sequence is CASSATGDEQYF. The DNA of the CDR3 is TGTGCCAGCAGCGCGACAGGGGATGAGCAGTACTTC. The chain links TRBV7-9 to TRBJ2-7; 8 positions agree with TRBD1. CDR3 length: 12 amino acids. Looked up from germline, CDR1 is SEHNR and CDR2 is FQNEAQ (reference sequence). The trim removed 5 bases at V and 7 bases at J, leaving 4 bases unmatched.

The chain uses TRBV3-1 (or the pseudogene TRBV3-2) and TRBJ2-3; D gene unclear. The V gene's germline CDR1 is LGHDT and CDR2 YNNKEL (reference sequence). The V end lost 8 bases, the J end lost 4 bases, and 7 bases lay between the germline ends. CDR3 length: 11 residues. CDR3 DNA: TGTGCCAGCTCTGGGGCAGATACGCAGTATTTT. This encodes CASSGADTQYF.

As regards this clone: An end of the junction differs from the germline gene, which may be a read error. The V call is TRBV30, the J call TRBJ1-6, with a weak D call TRBD1 (6 bases). This CDR3 has 16 residues. Germline loops: CDR1 GTSNPN, CDR2 SVGIG (reference sequence). The CDR3 loop reads CAWSVPYTGHNSPLHF. CDR3 in DNA: TGTGCCTGGAGTGTGCCGTACACGGGACATAACTCACCCCTCCACTTT.